The present T cell receptor beta chain was sequenced within a study of breast tumors, draining lymph nodes, adjacent tissues. This clonotype was seen at least ten times. Germline CDR1 is MGHRA and CDR2 is YSYEKL. V lost 1 base, J lost 6 bases, and 5 bases stayed unmatched. CDR3 length equals 16 residues. Axillary draining lymph nodes of breast cancer patients supplied the node samples. From the multiplex PCR reads, TCRdb called clonotypes with MiXCR, one entry per CDR3 protein. This sample has fewer than 300,000 distinct CDR3 sequences; less than 40% occur once, and the top ten carry 1.2% to 1.5%. The sample was axillary lymph node tissue. V and J are TRBV4-1 and TRBJ2-7; 14 positions agree with TRBD2. The TCR comes from a female donor with breast cancer. Some clones in this sample may be carry-over from other donors' samples. The CDR3 loop is CASSQAGTSGSGEQYF. As DNA, the CDR3 is TGCGCCAGCAGCCAAGCGGGGACTAGCGGGAGTGGCGAGCAGTACTTC.